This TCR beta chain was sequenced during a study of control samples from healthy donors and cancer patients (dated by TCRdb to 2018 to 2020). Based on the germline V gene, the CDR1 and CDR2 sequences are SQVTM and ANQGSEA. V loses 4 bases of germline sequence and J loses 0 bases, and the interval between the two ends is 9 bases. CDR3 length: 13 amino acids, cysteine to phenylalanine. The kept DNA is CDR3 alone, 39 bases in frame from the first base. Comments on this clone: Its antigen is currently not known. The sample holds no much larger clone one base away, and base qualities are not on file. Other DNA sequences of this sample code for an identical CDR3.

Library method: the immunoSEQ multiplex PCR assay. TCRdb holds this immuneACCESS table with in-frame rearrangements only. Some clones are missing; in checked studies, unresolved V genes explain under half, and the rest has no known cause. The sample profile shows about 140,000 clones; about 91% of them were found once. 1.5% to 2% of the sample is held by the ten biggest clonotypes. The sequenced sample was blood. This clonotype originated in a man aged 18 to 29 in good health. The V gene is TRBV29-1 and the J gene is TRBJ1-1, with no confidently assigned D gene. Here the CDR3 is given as CSVGTVMNTEAFF. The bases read TGCAGCGTTGGGACGGTTATGAACACTGAAGCTTTCTTT.